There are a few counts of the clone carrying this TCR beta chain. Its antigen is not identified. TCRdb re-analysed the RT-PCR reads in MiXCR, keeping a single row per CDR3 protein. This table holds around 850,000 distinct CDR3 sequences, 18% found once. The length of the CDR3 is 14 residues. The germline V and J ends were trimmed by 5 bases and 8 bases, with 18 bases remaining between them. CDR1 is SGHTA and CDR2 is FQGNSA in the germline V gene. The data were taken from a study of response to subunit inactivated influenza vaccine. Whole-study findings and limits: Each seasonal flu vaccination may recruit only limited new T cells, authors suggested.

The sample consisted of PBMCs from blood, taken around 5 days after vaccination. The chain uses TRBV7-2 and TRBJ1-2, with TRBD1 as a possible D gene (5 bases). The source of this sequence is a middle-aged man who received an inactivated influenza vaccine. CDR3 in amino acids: CASSGHSPPGGYTF. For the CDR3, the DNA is TGTGCCAGCAGCGGACACAGTCCCCCCGGCGGCTACACCTTC.